This T cell receptor (beta chain) was recovered during a study of read filtering for tumor transcriptome and immune sequencing (dated by TCRdb to the early 2020s). With respect to the entire study: The cohort consisted of approximately 16 male and around 15 female patients, with a mean age of 65.9 years and an age range of about 45 to 90. After DNase treatment, whole-transcriptome libraries were prepared with the TruSeq RNA Access Library Prep Kit. One main goal was a read-filtering strategy for immune repertoire data, in particular deciding whether clonotypes backed by only one read should be removed. Under revised international staging, roughly 8 patients fell into R-ISS I, 15 or so into R-ISS II and six or seven into R-ISS III. Using the same bone marrow samples, the study ran both targeted immune repertoire sequencing and bulk whole-transcriptome sequencing and then compared the TCR repertoires from each method. TCR-region mapped reads per sample ranged from about 3.5 to 11 million with IR-seq versus only 85 to 1273 with RNA-seq.

Every patient had bone marrow sampled at the time of active disease. Ficoll-Hypaque density gradient centrifugation was used to isolate bone marrow mononuclear cells. To remove myeloma plasma cells, the cells were labeled with CD138 magnetic microbeads on a MACS separator, and CD138-negative cells were then collected by negative selection. The purity of the isolated cells was checked by flow cytometry with CD138 antibodies on an Attune NxT. TRIzol reagent was used to extract total RNA, which was then quantified with a NanoDrop spectrophotometer. For each patient, the CD138-negative bone marrow sample underwent paired RNA-seq and IR-seq. TCR libraries were constructed from 350 to 400 ng RNA using the Immunoverse kit, and molecular barcoded adaptors covering alpha/delta and beta/gamma chains were employed. TCR library preparation used the same RNA that was used for transcriptome sequencing. TCR libraries were sequenced on an Illumina HiSeq 4000 with 2 x 150 cycles. The authors processed their data as follows. Using MiXCR, which included quality filtering and error correction, TCR reads were aligned to human V, D, J and C references and then assembled into CDR3 clonotypes. The tcR package in R was used to analyze clonotype counts and gene usage diversity. Raw mapping reads were checked after the RNA-seq reads had been mapped by STAR aligner version 2.5.3a onto the human GRCh37 genome. IR-seq fastq files were randomly downsampled with Seqtk 1.3 to test the effect of sequencing depth on detected clonotypes. TCRdb reran the public reads through fastp at Q25 and MiXCR, keeping productive beta chains. Every CDR3 protein is listed once, alongside the most common genes and DNA of its rows. These V and J calls originate from TCRdb's pipeline instead of the authors' own analysis. The sample profile shows more than 20,000 distinct CDR3 sequences; 20% to 25% of them were found once. About 17% of the sample belongs to the ten largest clones.

This clonotype was counted at least ten times. There is no known antigen for this receptor. Per-nucleotide qualities are absent, and no much larger clonotype sits a single base away. CDR1 and CDR2 were assigned from the germline V gene as MDHEN and SYDVKM. V is cut by 7 bases and J by 1 base, and the space between the germline ends is 16 bases. Including cysteine and phenylalanine, the CDR3 has 15 amino acids. Of all the DNA, just the CDR3 is kept, 45 bases in frame from base 1. Paper-wide results and their limitations: The sorted CD138-negative fraction was not purified T cells but a mixed bone marrow immune population. The correlation between IR-seq and RNA-seq shared clonotype proportions rose when single-read clonotypes were removed. IR-seq captured clonotypes at much higher depth and more reliably than RNA-seq, and smaller IR-seq throughput sufficed to identify most shared clonotypes. Single-read clonotypes made up about four fifths of clonotypes but about 3.3% of total reads in IR-seq, and approximately 73% of clonotypes and about 45% of reads in RNA-seq.

The sample taken for sequencing was a population of CD138-negative cells sorted from bone marrow. Interpreted using the paper, the cell subset or site label stands for: bone marrow mononuclear cells depleted of CD138+ plasma/myeloma cells by negative magnetic selection. The chain couples TRBV28 to TRBJ1-1, and the D gene may be TRBD1, 6 bases matching. The sequence derives from a donor at least 40 years old with multiple myeloma. CDR3 reads: CASTLSWGQNTEAFF. DNA sequence: TGTGCCAGCACCCTATCTTGGGGACAGAACACTGAAGCTTTCTTT.